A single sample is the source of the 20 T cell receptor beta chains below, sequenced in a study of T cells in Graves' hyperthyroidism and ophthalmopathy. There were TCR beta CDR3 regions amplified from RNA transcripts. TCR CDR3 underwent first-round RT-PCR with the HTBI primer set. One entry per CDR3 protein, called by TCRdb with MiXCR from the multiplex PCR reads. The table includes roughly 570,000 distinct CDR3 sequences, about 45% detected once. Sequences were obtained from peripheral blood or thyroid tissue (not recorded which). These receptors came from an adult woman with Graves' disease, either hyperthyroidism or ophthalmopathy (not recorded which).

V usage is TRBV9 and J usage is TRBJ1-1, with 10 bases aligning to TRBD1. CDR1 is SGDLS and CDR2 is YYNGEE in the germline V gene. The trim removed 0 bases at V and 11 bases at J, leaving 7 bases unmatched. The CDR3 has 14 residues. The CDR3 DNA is TGTGCCAGCAGCGTAGCGGGACAGGGGCTAACGGCTTTCTTT. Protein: CASSVAGQGLTAFF.

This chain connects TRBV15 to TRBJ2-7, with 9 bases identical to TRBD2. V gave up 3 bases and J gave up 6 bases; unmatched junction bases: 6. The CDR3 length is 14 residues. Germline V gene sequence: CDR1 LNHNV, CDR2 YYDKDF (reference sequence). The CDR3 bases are TGTGCCACCAGCAGGGTAGCGGGAGCTGGCGAGCAGTACTTC. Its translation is CATSRVAGAGEQYF.

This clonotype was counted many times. CDR3 DNA: TGTGCCATCAGCAACCCCCCGGGCGAGCAGTACTTC. Its translation is CAISNPPGEQYF. The rearrangement uses TRBV10-3 and TRBJ2-7, with unresolved D. V lost 6 bases, J lost 6 bases, and 12 bases lay in between. The germline gives CDR1 ENHRY, CDR2 SYGVKD. This CDR3 has 12 residues.

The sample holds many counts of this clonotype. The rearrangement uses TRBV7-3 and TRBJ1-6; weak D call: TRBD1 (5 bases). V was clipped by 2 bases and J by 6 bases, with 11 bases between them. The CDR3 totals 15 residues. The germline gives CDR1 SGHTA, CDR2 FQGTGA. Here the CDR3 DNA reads TGTGCCAGCAGCTTATATGGGGGAGGTAATTCACCCCTCCACTTT. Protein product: CASSLYGGGNSPLHF.

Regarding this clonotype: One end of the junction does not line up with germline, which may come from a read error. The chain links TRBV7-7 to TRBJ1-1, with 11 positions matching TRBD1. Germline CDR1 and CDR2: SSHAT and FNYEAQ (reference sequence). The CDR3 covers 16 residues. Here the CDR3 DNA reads TGTGCTAGCAGCTTAGAGGACAGGGGGCCGCGCGTTGAAGCTTTCTTT. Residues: CASSLEDRGPRVEAFF. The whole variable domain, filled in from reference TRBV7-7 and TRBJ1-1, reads GAGVSQSPRYKVTKRGQDVTLRCDPISSHATLYWYQQALGQGPEFLTYFNYEAQPDKSGLPSDRFSAERPEGSISTLTIQRTEQRDSAMYRCASSLEDRGPRVEAFFGQGTRLTVV.

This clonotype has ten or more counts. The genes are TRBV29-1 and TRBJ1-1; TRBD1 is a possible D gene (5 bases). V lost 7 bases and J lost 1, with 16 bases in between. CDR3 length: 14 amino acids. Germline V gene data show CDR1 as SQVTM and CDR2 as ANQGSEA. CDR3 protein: CSGWDGRENTEAFF. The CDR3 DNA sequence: TGCAGCGGGTGGGACGGCCGGGAGAACACTGAAGCTTTCTTT.

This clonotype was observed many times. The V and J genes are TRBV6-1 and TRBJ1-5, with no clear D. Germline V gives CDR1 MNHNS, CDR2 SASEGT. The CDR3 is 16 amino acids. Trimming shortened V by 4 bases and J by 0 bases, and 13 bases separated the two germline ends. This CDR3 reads CASSALVSNSNQPQHF. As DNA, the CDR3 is TGTGCCAGCAGTGCTCTAGTCAGTAATAGCAATCAGCCCCAGCATTTT.

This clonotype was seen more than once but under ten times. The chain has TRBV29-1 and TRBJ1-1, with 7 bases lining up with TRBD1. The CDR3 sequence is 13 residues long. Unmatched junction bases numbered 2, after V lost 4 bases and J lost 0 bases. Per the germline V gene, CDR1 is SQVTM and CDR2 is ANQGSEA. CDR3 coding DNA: TGCAGCGTTGGGGGACAGCTGAACACTGAAGCTTTCTTT. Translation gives CSVGGQLNTEAFF.

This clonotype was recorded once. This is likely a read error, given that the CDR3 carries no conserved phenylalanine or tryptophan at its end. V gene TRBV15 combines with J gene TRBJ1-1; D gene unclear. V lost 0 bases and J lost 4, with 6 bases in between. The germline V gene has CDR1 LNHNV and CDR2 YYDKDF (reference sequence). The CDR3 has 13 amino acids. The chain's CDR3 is CATSRDISTEAFS. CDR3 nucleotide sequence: TGTGCCACCAGCAGAGACATCAGCACTGAAGCTTTCTCT.

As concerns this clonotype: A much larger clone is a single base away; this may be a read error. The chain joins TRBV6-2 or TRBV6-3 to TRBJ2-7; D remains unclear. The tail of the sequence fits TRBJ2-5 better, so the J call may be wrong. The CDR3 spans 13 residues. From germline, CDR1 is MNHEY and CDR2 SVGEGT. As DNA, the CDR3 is TGTGTCAGCAGTTGGGGTATGGAAGGGACCCAGTACTTC. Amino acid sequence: CVSSWGMEGTQYF.

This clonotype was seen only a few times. CDR3 sequence reads: CATSDPYKGYTF. CDR3 nucleotide sequence: TGTGCCACCAGTGATCCCTATAAGGGCTACACCTTC. This chain links TRBV24-1 with TRBJ1-2; D unclear. CDR1 and CDR2 (germline): KGHDR, SFDVKD. This CDR3 contains 12 residues. V was pared by 3 bases and J by 8 bases, with 9 bases between.

The CDR3 reads CASSLRSDSSPLHF. Written as DNA, the CDR3 is TGTGCCAGCAGTTTAAGGTCGGACAGTTCACCCCTCCACTTT. The chain is built from TRBV28 and TRBJ1-6, with D perhaps TRBD1 (6 bases). CDR1 and CDR2 (germline): MDHEN, SYDVKM. The CDR3 sequence is 14 residues long. The ends were cut back, 2 bases at V and 9 bases at J, with 11 bases in the middle.

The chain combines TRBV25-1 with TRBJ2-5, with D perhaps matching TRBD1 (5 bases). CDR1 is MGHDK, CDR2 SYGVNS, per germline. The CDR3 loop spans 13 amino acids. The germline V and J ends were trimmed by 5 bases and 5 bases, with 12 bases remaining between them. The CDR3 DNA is TGTGCCAGCAGTAAGGCAGGGTTGGAGACCCAGTACTTC. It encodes CASSKAGLETQYF. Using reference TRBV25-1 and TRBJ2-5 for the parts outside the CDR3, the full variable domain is EADIYQTPRYLVIGTGKKITLECSQTMGHDKMYWYQQDPGMELHLIHYSYGVNSTEKGDLSSESTVSRIRTEHFPLTLESARPSHTSQYLCASSKAGLETQYFGPGTRLLVL.

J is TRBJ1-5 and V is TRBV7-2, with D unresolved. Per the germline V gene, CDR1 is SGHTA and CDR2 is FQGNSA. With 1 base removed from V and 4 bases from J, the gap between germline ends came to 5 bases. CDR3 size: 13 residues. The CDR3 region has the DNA TGTGCCAGCAGCTTAGTCGAGAATCAGCCCCAGCATTTT. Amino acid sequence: CASSLVENQPQHF.

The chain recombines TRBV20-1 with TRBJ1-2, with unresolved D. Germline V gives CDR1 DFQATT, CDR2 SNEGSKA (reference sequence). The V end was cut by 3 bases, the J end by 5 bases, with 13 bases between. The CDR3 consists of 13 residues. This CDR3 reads CSASKPGDYGYTF. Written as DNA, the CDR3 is TGCAGTGCTAGTAAGCCGGGAGATTATGGCTACACCTTC.

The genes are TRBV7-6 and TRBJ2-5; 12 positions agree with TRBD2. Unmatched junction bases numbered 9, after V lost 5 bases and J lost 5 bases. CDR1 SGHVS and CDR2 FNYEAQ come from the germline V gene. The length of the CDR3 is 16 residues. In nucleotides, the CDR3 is TGTGCCAGCAGCCCCCGGACTAGCGGGATACTGGAGACCCAGTACTTC. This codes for CASSPRTSGILETQYF. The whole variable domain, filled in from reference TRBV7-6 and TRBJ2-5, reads GAGVSQSPRYKVTKRGQDVALRCDPISGHVSLYWYRQALGQGPEFLTYFNYEAQQDKSGLPNDRFSAERPEGSISTLTIQRTEQRDSAMYRCASSPRTSGILETQYFGPGTRLLVL.

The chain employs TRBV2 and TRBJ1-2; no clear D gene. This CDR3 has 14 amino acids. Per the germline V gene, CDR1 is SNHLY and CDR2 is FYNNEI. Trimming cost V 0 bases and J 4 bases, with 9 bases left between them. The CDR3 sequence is CASSEAAIVYGYTF. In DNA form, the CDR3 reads TGTGCCAGCAGTGAAGCGGCAATAGTCTATGGCTACACCTTC.

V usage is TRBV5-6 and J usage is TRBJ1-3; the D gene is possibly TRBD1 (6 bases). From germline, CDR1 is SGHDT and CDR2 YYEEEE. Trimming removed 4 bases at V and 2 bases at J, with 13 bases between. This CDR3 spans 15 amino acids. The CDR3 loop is CASSVGGLTGNTIYF. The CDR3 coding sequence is TGTGCCAGCAGCGTCGGGGGGCTAACTGGAAACACCATATATTTT.

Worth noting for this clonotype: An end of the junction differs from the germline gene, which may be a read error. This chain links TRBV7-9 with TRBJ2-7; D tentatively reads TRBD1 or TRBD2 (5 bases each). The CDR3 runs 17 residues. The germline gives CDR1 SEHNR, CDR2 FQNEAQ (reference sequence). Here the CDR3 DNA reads TGTGCCAGCAGTTTATCCACGGGGTTCAGGGTCTCCAACGAGCAGTACTTC. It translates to CASSLSTGFRVSNEQYF.

CDR3 protein: CAISLDLYEQYF. Written as DNA, the CDR3 is TGTGCCATCAGCTTGGACCTGTACGAGCAGTACTTC. The genes are TRBV10-3 and TRBJ2-7; D uncertain. This CDR3 spans 12 amino acids. CDR1 and CDR2 (germline): ENHRY, SYGVKD. V shed 6 bases and J shed 4 bases, with 10 bases lying between them.